This note documents a single T cell receptor beta chain sequence. The sample holds a few counts of this clone. This clone's antigen is unknown. Qualities for individual bases were not recorded, and no much larger clone is one base off. Between the V and J ends, shortened by 7 bases and 4 bases respectively, the junction contains 8 bases. Inclusive of the bounding cysteine and phenylalanine, the CDR3 is 13 residues long. Only CDR3 DNA is held: 39 bases, read in frame from base 1. Per the germline V gene, MDHEN is the CDR1 and SYDVKM is the CDR2. The sample is drawn from a study of blood T cell repertoires in COVID-19 (TCRdb year 2020). In terms of the full investigation: The collaborator samples originated in the United States, Italy and Spain and spanned the acute and convalescent phases of COVID-19. The material from the prospective study consisted of cDNA or gDNA derived from T cells, B-cell-depleted T cells, or PBMCs. The dataset comprised deeply sampled blood TCRbeta repertoires from subjects exposed to, actively infected with, or recovered from COVID-19. The repertoires were made available in a free public database intended to serve as a resource for research on the immune response to SARS-CoV-2. The samples were drawn from the first 160 participants of the ongoing ImmuneRACE study and from 950 to 1,500 subjects provided by 6 global collaborators. A de-identified subject ID, COVID-19 status, age in years and sex were almost always included in the sample metadata. HLA class I and class II types, where available, came from metadata supplied by the sample provider rather than from assay-based typing. Study-wide conclusions, independent of this receptor: The quantity of clinical and demographic metadata differed by source and by participant and was supplied without curation.

The immunoSEQ Assay, a bias-controlled multiplex PCR, was used to amplify TCRbeta CDR3 regions from genomic DNA. The source study handled its data this way. Nucleated cell counts per sample were estimated from amplification of reference gene primers within the assay. To quantify the absolute abundance of each unique TCRbeta CDR3 rearrangement, sequence reads were collapsed and filtered. For each sample, productive Simpson clonality was calculated as the square root of Simpson's diversity index over productive rearrangements. Imported from immuneACCESS, the table was reduced by TCRdb to in-frame sequences with V and J called. These copies leave out some clones; in studies compared against another copy, an unresolved V gene accounts for under half, and the cause of the remainder is not known. V and J calls and clone size follow that table, whereas D and trimming were derived from the DNA. Within this sample are a few hundred thousand clones, with about 89% of them counted one time only. The ten largest clonotypes hold about 3% of the sample.

In Seattle, one collaborating source enrolled patients while the infection was active and tracked those patients longitudinally over the course of disease. Each collaborating institution followed its own protocols to collect whole blood in K2EDTA tubes. For TCRbeta analysis, collaborators shipped samples in one of three forms: frozen whole blood, isolated PBMCs, or DNA extracted from either of those sample types. The clonotype comes from a woman aged 25 to 39 with COVID-19, enrolled during active disease. The rearrangement combines TRBV28 with TRBJ1-6; TRBD1 is possibly the D segment (5 matching bases). The sequenced sample was peripheral blood. The DNA is TGTGCCAGCAAGGAGGGGTATAATTCACCCCTCCACTTT. It translates as CASKEGYNSPLHF. Outside the CDR3, residues come from the reference TRBV28 and TRBJ1-6 proteins, so the full variable domain is: DVKVTQSSRYLVKRTGEKVFLECVQDMDHENMFWYRQDPGLGLRLIYFSYDVKMKEKGDIPEGYSVSREKKERFSLILESASTNQTSMYLCASKEGYNSPLHFGNGTRLTVT.